A selection of T cell receptor beta chains follows, all from one sample in a study of OX40 agonist ivuxolimab in advanced cancers. Data came from immunoSEQ multiplex PCR; TCRdb stores just in-frame clones and leaves some out. The sample yields 35,000 to 40,000 clones, approximately 79% seen once. Sequenced here: CD4+ or CD8+ T cells sorted from blood, sampled in a trial of the OX40 agonist ivuxolimab. These receptors were taken from an adult with an advanced solid tumor such as melanoma, head and neck, liver or kidney cancer. The CDR3 runs from the conserved cysteine through the conserved F or W. D genes are given only for firm matches. Size is stated for part of the rows, as once, few or many counts, or as a class when the clone is expanded.

clone_size d_call j_call v_call cdr3_nt cdr3_aa
NA NA TRBJ2-5 TRBV15 TGTGCCACCAGCGCGGCAGGGCATCAGACCCAGTACTTC CATSAAGHQTQYF
NA NA TRBJ1-2 TRBV10-3 TGTGCCATCAGTGAATATCCCCTTAGTACGGATGTTGGGATGTTC CAISEYPLSTDVGMF
few NA TRBJ2-5 TRBV7-9 TGTGCCAGCAGCTTAGCAGGTGGAGGCGAGACCCAGTACTTC CASSLAGGGETQYF
few NA TRBJ2-7 TRBV6-5 TGTGCCAGCAGTGCACTAGGCCCCACCTACGAGCAGTACTTC CASSALGPTYEQYF
NA TRBD2 TRBJ2-5 TRBV7-9 TGTGCCAGCAGCTCTTTCAGCGGGAGAGAGACCCAGTACTTC CASSSFSGRETQYF
NA TRBD1 TRBJ1-1 TRBV19 TGTGCCAGTAGTCCGCTTACAGGGGGGAACACTGAAGCTTTCTTT CASSPLTGGNTEAFF
NA TRBD1 TRBJ2-1 TRBV11-3 TGTGCCAGCAGCTCCAGCCGGGACAGGGCTGGCAATGAGCAGTTCTTC CASSSSRDRAGNEQFF
NA NA TRBJ1-1 TRBV5-6 TGTGCCAGCAGCTTCCTTGGCGAGAGCACTGAAGCTTTCTTT CASSFLGESTEAFF
NA TRBD2 TRBJ2-3 TRBV6-1 TGTGCCAGCAACGAAGCGGGGGGTGCAGATACGCAGTATTTT CASNEAGGADTQYF
NA NA TRBJ2-3 TRBV5-6 TGTGCCAGCAGCCCGGAATACAACACAGATACGCAGTATTTT CASSPEYNTDTQYF
NA NA TRBJ2-7 TRBV7-8 TGTGCCAGCAGCTTAGTAGGGAACGAGCAGTACTTC CASSLVGNEQYF
NA TRBD1 TRBJ1-1 TRBV6-5 TGTGCCAGCACCAAGGACAGGGGGGTGAACACTGAAGCTTTCTTT CASTKDRGVNTEAFF
NA NA TRBJ2-3 TRBV18 TGTGCCAGCTCACCGGAGGAAGGGATGAGTACAGATACGCAGTATTTT CASSPEEGMSTDTQYF
few NA TRBJ2-3 TRBV7-2 TGTGCCAGCAGCGAATCCAGCGGGCCTGGTGCAGATACGCAGTATTTT CASSESSGPGADTQYF
once NA TRBJ1-2 TRBV4-2 TGTGCCAGCAGCCAAGATCTGGGCACCCAGTACTATGGCTACACCTTC CASSQDLGTQYYGYTF
NA TRBD1 TRBJ2-1 TRBV7-2 TGTGCCAGCAGCTTACCCGACAGGGGTGGGAACGGGCAGTTCTTC CASSLPDRGGNGQFF
NA TRBD2 TRBJ2-3 TRBV4-3 TGCGCCAGCAGCCAAGTCAGCGGGGCGATAGATACGCAGTATTTT CASSQVSGAIDTQYF
NA NA TRBJ1-6 TRBV4-3 TGCGCCAGCAGCCGGAACAGGGACGGTTCACCCCTCCACTTT CASSRNRDGSPLHF
NA NA TRBJ1-2 TRBV30 TGTGCCTCTCTGCGGTCTGGCTATGGCTACACCTTC CASLRSGYGYTF
NA NA TRBJ2-1 TRBV18 TGTGCCAGCTCACCGAGCCAAAGCTCCTACAATGAGCAGTTCTTC CASSPSQSSYNEQFF
NA NA TRBJ2-5 TRBV7-9 TGTGCCAGCAGCTACCGGGGATGGGGGCCAGAGACCCAGTACTTC CASSYRGWGPETQYF
NA NA TRBJ1-4 TRBV27 TGTGCCAGCAGTTCAGAGGAGGATAGGGACGTCGGAAAACTGTTTTTT CASSSEEDRDVGKLFF
NA NA TRBJ1-2 TRBV27 TGTGCCAGCAGTTTATATGGGTACTATGGCTACACCTTC CASSLYGYYGYTF
few TRBD2 TRBJ2-3 TRBV29-1 TGCAGCGTTGCGGGAGGGCGGGGGACAGATACGCAGTATTTT CSVAGGRGTDTQYF